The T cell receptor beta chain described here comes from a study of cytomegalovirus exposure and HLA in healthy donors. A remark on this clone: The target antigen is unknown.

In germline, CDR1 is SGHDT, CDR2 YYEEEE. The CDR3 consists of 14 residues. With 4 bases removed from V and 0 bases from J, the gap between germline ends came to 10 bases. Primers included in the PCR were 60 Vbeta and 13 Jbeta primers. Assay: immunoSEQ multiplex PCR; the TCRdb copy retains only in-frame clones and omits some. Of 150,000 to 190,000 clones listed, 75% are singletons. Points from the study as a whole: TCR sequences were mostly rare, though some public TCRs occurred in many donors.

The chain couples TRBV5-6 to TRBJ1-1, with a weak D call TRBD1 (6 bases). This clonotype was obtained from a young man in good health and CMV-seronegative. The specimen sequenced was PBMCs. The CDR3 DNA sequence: TGTGCCAGCAGCCCAACAGGGCTGAACACTGAAGCTTTCTTT. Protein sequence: CASSPTGLNTEAFF.